The 3 T cell receptor beta chains in this list originate from one sample, sequenced in a study of blood T cell repertoires in COVID-19. Assay: immunoSEQ multiplex PCR; the TCRdb copy retains only in-frame clones and omits some. The sample consists of 150,000 to 190,000 clones, about 86% of them appearing once. The material sequenced was PBMCs or T cells enriched from blood (not recorded which). These receptor sequences come from a man aged 50 to 60 who had recovered from COVID-19.

The rearrangement links TRBV3-1 (or the pseudogene TRBV3-2) to TRBJ2-7; TRBD2 matches 7 bases. Trimming took 1 base from V and 1 from J; bases not matched to a gene: 10. Germline assignment: CDR1 LGHDT and CDR2 YNNKEL (reference sequence). The CDR3 covers 17 residues. CDR3 sequence (DNA): TGTGCCAGCAGCCAAGCGGGTTCGGCTAGCGGTTCCTACGAGCAGTACTTC. Protein: CASSQAGSASGSYEQYF.

The chain has TRBV6-6 and TRBJ2-7; D uncertain. The CDR3 is 14 residues long. Per the germline V gene, CDR1 is MNHNY and CDR2 is SVGAGI (reference sequence). V was pared by 10 bases and J by 0 bases, with 16 bases between. In DNA, the CDR3 is TGTGCCACCCACCAGAACAGTATCTCCTACGAGCAGTACTTC. Amino acids: CATHQNSISYEQYF.

The sample holds one count of this clone. V gene TRBV5-1 combines with J gene TRBJ2-7, with a weak D call TRBD2 (5 bases). This CDR3 contains 14 residues. CDR1 and CDR2 from the germline V gene are SGHRS and YFSETQ. The V end lost 4 bases, the J end lost 4 bases, and 15 bases lay between the germline ends. The CDR3 loop is CASSGGLRDYEQYF. The CDR3 nucleotides read TGCGCCAGCAGCGGCGGGCTGAGGGATTACGAGCAGTACTTC. Full variable domain (missing parts from reference TRBV5-1 and TRBJ2-7): KAGVTQTPRYLIKTRGQQVTLSCSPISGHRSVSWYQQTPGQGLQFLFEYFSETQRNKGNFPGRFSGRQFSNSRSEMNVSTLELGDSALYLCASSGGLRDYEQYFGPGTRLTVT.